This T cell receptor (beta chain) derives from a study of glioma-infiltrating T cells after dendritic cell vaccination. TCRdb's copy holds only in-frame clones and misses some; the assay was immunoSEQ multiplex PCR. The data show over 90,000 clones, with over 75% seen just once and just under 3% held by the top ten. The TCR comes from a human donor with glioblastoma. The starting material was blood, obtained before dendritic cell vaccination.

For the CDR3, the DNA is TGTGCCAGCAGCTCGCGACTAGCGGGGGGCACAGATACGCAGTATTTT. Residues: CASSSRLAGGTDTQYF. The chain joins TRBV7-6 to TRBJ2-3; TRBD2 aligns across 12 bases. The length of the CDR3 is 16 residues. Germline assignment: CDR1 SGHVS and CDR2 FNYEAQ. Germline trimming cut 4 bases from V and 1 base from J; bases unmatched to any gene: 3.